This TCR beta chain emerged from a study of beta chain features in type 1 diabetes. Across the whole study: Taken together, all samples contributed more than 90,000,000 examined sorted cells. Study-level results: In every one of the four CD4+ subsets, TCRB CDR3s were moderately but significantly shorter in Type 1 diabetes patients.

The authors sorted CD4+ naive, central memory, regulatory and stem cell-like memory cells via CD45RO/CCR7/CD25/CD127/CD95/CD27. Trimming pared 5 bases from V and 1 base from J, leaving 15 bases between. Germline loops: CDR1 SGHDT, CDR2 YYEEEE. The CDR3 sequence is 15 residues long. The sequenced template was cDNA made from the entire isolated RNA. The method was immunoSEQ multiplex PCR; TCRdb's version includes in-frame clones alone and lacks a portion of them. The sample records about 240,000 clones, 25% to 30% being singletons. Of note for this clone: Its target is unknown.

Sequencing used central memory CD4+ T cells from blood. This chain connects TRBV5-6 to TRBJ1-2; D may be TRBD1 (5 bases). This TCR was sampled from a man aged 30 to 39 in good health. Here the CDR3 reads CASSSRAGGNYGYTF. CDR3 sequence (DNA): TGTGCCAGCAGTTCCCGGGCCGGGGGTAACTATGGCTACACCTTC.